Presented here are 14 T cell receptor beta chains from one specimen sequenced in a study of T cell responses to AZD1222 COVID-19 vaccine. Measured with immunoSEQ multiplex PCR; TCRdb has only the in-frame clones, and not every one. Of about 79,000 clones in the sample, roughly nine tenths are singletons; the top ten hold approximately 30%. The input for sequencing was peripheral blood, taken 28 days after the second AZD1222 dose. The receptor set was obtained from an adult who received the AZD1222 COVID-19 vaccine.

The rearrangement joins TRBV6-2 or TRBV6-3 to TRBJ2-1; 11 bases map to TRBD2. The germline CDR1 and CDR2 sequences are MNHEY and SVGEGT. CDR3 length: 18 amino acids. Trimming took 4 bases from V and 5 from J; bases not matched to a gene: 13. Written as DNA, the CDR3 is TGTGCCAGCAGTTCACAGGGTACGTTAGCGGGAGGGAACAATGAGCAGTTCTTC. Protein: CASSSQGTLAGGNNEQFF.

The chain has TRBV29-1 and TRBJ1-2, with D perhaps matching TRBD1 (5 bases). With 4 bases removed from V and 8 bases from J, the gap between germline ends came to 14 bases. Germline-derived CDR1 and CDR2 are SQVTM and ANQGSEA. The CDR3 is 12 residues long. The CDR3 DNA reads TGCAGCGTTGTGGAGGGGATTAACGGCTACACCTTC. Residues: CSVVEGINGYTF. The entire variable domain, with the rest obtained from reference TRBV29-1 and TRBJ1-2, is as follows: SAVISQKPSRDICQRGTSLTIQCQVDSQVTMMFWYRQQPGQSLTLIATANQGSEATYESGFVIDKFPISRPNLTFSTLTVSNMSPEDSSIYLCSVVEGINGYTFGSGTRLTVV.

The chain couples TRBV19 to TRBJ1-1, with D possibly matching TRBD1 (6 bases). The CDR3 covers 17 residues. The V end lost 6 bases, the J end lost 0 bases, and 20 bases lay between the germline ends. CDR1 is LNHDA, CDR2 SQIVND, per germline (reference sequence). DNA of the CDR3: TGTGCCAGTAGCTTACCCTTGTGGGGGCGAATGAACACTGAAGCTTTCTTT. It codes for CASSLPLWGRMNTEAFF.

This chain uses TRBV5-1 with TRBJ2-1; 11 bases match TRBD2. V was clipped by 4 bases and J by 11 bases; unmatched bases: 5. The CDR3 is made up of 13 amino acids. Looked up from germline, CDR1 is SGHRS and CDR2 is YFSETQ. CDR3 bases: TGCGCCAGCAGCACAGGGACTAGCGGACAGCAGTTCTTC. It yields the protein CASSTGTSGQQFF.

The chain combines TRBV5-1 with TRBJ1-1, with D unresolved. The CDR3 is made up of 15 amino acids. Germline values: CDR1 SGHRS, CDR2 YFSETQ. The V end lost 4 bases, the J end lost 2 bases, and 15 bases lay between the germline ends. CDR3 sequence (DNA): TGCGCCAGCAGCAAAATGGTGGTCGGAAACACTGAAGCTTTCTTT. Its translation: CASSKMVVGNTEAFF. The variable domain in full, with the rest retrieved from reference TRBV5-1 and TRBJ1-1, is KAGVTQTPRYLIKTRGQQVTLSCSPISGHRSVSWYQQTPGQGLQFLFEYFSETQRNKGNFPGRFSGRQFSNSRSEMNVSTLELGDSALYLCASSKMVVGNTEAFFGQGTRLTVV.

A single count supports this clone. The V and J genes are TRBV5-6 and TRBJ2-7; the D gene could be TRBD1 or TRBD2 (5 bases each). CDR1 is SGHDT and CDR2 is YYEEEE in the germline V gene. The V end was cut by 1 base, the J end by 7 bases, with 15 bases between. This CDR3 contains 14 residues. The CDR3 loop is CASSLRDSGYEQYF. DNA for the CDR3: TGTGCCAGCAGCTTGCGAGACAGCGGTTATGAGCAGTACTTC.

This clone appeared once. The chain employs TRBV5-1 and TRBJ2-5; the match to TRBD2 covers 14 bases. The CDR3 spans 16 residues. Germline-derived CDR1 and CDR2 are SGHRS and YFSETQ. V was pared by 4 bases and J by 6 bases, with 8 bases of the junction left unmatched. The CDR3 DNA sequence: TGCGCCAGCAGCCAGGGGACTAGCGGGAGTCCAAAGACCCAGTACTTC. It specifies CASSQGTSGSPKTQYF.

This clone has more than one count but fewer than ten. V gene TRBV5-1 combines with J gene TRBJ1-2, with no clear D. V dropped 3 bases and J dropped 4 bases, with 10 bases sitting between them. Per the germline V gene, CDR1 is SGHRS and CDR2 is YFSETQ. The CDR3 consists of 13 residues. The CDR3 DNA is TGCGCCAGCAGCTCGGACGGAATCTATGGCTACACCTTC. Translating gives CASSSDGIYGYTF.

This clone was seen once. CDR3 loop: CASSVGGAGADYGYTF. Here the CDR3 DNA reads TGTGCCAGCAGCGTAGGAGGGGCCGGCGCGGATTATGGCTACACCTTC. This chain links TRBV9 with TRBJ1-2; maybe TRBD1 (5 bases). Trimming cost V 0 bases and J 5 bases, with 17 bases left between them. Germline V gene sequence: CDR1 SGDLS, CDR2 YYNGEE. The CDR3 is 16 residues long. The full variable domain, rest sourced from reference TRBV9 and TRBJ1-2, is DSGVTQTPKHLITATGQRVTLRCSPRSGDLSVYWYQQSLDQGLQFLIQYYNGEERAKGNILERFSAQQFPDLHSELNLSSLELGDSALYFCASSVGGAGADYGYTFGSGTRLTVV.

The CDR3 is CASNSRLTDTQYF. CDR3 nucleotides: TGTGCCAGTAACTCTAGACTCACAGATACGCAGTATTTT. The chain uses TRBV19 and TRBJ2-3; D is ambiguous. CDR3 length: 13 residues. V lost 7 bases and J 2 bases, leaving 10 bases between the germline ends. Looked up from germline, CDR1 is LNHDA and CDR2 is SQIVND (reference sequence).

The chain combines TRBV19 with TRBJ2-1; a possible D gene is TRBD2 (6 bases). CDR3 length: 14 residues. The germline gives CDR1 LNHDA, CDR2 SQIVND (reference sequence). The V end lost 10 bases, the J end lost 5 bases, and 18 bases lay between the germline ends. CDR3 sequence: CATMEGRWDNEQFF. DNA for the CDR3: TGTGCCACTATGGAGGGGAGGTGGGACAATGAGCAGTTCTTC.

The V and J genes are TRBV11-3 and TRBJ1-4; a possible D gene is TRBD1 (5 bases). V shed 7 bases and J shed 0 bases, with 12 bases lying between them. CDR1 and CDR2 from the germline V gene are SGHNT and YENEEA. The CDR3 length is 15 residues. CDR3 residues: CASTQGGATNEKLFF. The CDR3 DNA sequence: TGTGCCAGCACCCAGGGTGGAGCAACTAATGAAAAACTGTTTTTT.

The chain recombines TRBV5-6 with TRBJ2-7; 8 nucleotides line up with TRBD1. Trimming removed 0 bases from V and 7 bases from J; junction bases left unmatched: 15. The CDR3 sequence is 17 residues long. Germline CDR1 reads SGHDT; CDR2 reads YYEEEE. The CDR3 sequence is CASSLVQGENWVSEQYF. The CDR3 DNA sequence: TGTGCCAGCAGCTTGGTACAGGGGGAAAATTGGGTTAGTGAGCAGTACTTC. Together with reference TRBV5-6 and TRBJ2-7, the CDR3 gives the full variable domain: DAGVTQSPTHLIKTRGQQVTLRCSPKSGHDTVSWYQQALGQGPQFIFQYYEEEERQRGNFPDRFSGHQFPNYSSELNVNALLLGDSALYLCASSLVQGENWVSEQYFGPGTRLTVT.

The J gene is TRBJ1-6, the V gene TRBV2; no definite D call. Trimming took 5 bases from V and 9 from J, leaving 8 bases between them. Germline V CDR1 and CDR2: SNHLY, FYNNEI. This CDR3 contains 12 residues. CDR3 DNA sequence: TGTGCCAGCAGTTTTGTGGGTTCACCCCTCCACTTT. This translates into CASSFVGSPLHF.